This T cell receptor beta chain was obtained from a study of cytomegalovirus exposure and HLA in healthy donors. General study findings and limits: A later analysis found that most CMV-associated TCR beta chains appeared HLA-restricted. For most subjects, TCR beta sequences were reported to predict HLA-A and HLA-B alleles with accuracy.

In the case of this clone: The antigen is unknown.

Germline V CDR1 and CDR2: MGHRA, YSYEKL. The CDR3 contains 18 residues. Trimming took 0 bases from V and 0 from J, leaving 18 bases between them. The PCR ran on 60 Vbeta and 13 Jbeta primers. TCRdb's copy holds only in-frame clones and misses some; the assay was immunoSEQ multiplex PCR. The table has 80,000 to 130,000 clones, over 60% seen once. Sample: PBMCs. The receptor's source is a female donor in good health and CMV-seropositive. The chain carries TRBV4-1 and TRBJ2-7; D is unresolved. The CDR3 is CASSQDPIRARSSYEQYF. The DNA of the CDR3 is TGCGCCAGCAGCCAAGATCCCATCCGAGCGAGGAGCTCCTACGAGCAGTACTTC.